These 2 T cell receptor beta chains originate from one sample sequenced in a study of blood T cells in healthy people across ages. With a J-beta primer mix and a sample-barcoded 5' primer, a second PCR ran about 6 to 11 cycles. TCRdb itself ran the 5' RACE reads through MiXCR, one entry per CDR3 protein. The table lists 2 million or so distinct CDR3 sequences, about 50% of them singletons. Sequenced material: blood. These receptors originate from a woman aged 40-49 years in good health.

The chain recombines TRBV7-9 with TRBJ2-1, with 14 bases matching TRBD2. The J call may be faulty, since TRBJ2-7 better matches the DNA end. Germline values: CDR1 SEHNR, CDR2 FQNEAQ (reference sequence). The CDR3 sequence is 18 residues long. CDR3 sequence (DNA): TGTGCCAGCAGCTTAGGACTAGCGGGGGGGCTGGATTACAATGAGCAGTACTTC. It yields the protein CASSLGLAGGLDYNEQYF.

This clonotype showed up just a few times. CDR3: CASSQEGGASYGYTF. CDR3 DNA: TGTGCCAGCAGCCAAGAAGGAGGGGCTAGCTATGGCTACACCTTC. The chain employs TRBV4-2 and TRBJ1-2; tentative D call: TRBD1 (5 bases). In germline, CDR1 is LGHNA, CDR2 YNFKEQ. The CDR3 runs to 15 residues. Trimming took off 0 bases at V and 4 bases at J, with 12 bases between the two ends.